The present T cell receptor (beta chain) was sequenced within a study of CD8+ T cells in alopecia areata. Findings and limits, study-wide: Sequences from scalp samples also cover resident alphabeta T cells of normal skin. Among patients, TCR sharing was less clear than in mice, a difference possibly due in part to HLA diversity in the patient population.

TCR sequencing used cDNA made by reverse transcription of extracted RNA. The protocol was immunoSEQ multiplex PCR, while the TCRdb copy is restricted to in-frame clones and leaves out a portion. The sample carries about 110,000 clones, 45% to 60% recorded once. Comment on this clone: The target antigen is unknown.

V lost 0 bases and J 6 bases, leaving 9 bases between the germline ends. The germline V gene has CDR1 MGHRA and CDR2 YSYEKL. The CDR3 is 14 amino acids. This chain connects TRBV4-1 to TRBJ1-3; D possibly corresponds to TRBD1 (6 bases). Sample: NKG2D-low CD8+ T cells sorted from blood. This receptor was identified in a human donor with alopecia areata. In DNA, the CDR3 is TGCGCCAGCAGCCAAGACGGGACAACAAACACCATATATTTT. Protein sequence: CASSQDGTTNTIYF.